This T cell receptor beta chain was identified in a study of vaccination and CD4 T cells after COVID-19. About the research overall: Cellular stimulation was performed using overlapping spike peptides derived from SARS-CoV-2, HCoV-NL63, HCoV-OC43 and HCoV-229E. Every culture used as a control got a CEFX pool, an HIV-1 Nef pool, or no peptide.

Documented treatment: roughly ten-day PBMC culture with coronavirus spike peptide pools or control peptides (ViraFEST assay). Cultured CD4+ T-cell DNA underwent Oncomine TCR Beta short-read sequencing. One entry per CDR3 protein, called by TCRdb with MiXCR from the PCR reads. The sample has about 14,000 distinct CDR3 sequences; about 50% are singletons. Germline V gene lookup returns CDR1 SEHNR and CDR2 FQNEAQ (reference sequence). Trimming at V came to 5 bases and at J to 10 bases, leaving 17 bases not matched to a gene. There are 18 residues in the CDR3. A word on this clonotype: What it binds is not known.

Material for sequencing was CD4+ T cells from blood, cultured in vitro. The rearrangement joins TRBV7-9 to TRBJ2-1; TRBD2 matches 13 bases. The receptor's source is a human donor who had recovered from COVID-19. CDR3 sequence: CASSRSGTGLAGVGEQFF. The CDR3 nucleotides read TGTGCCAGCAGCCGTAGTGGGACAGGACTAGCGGGAGTTGGCGAGCAGTTCTTC. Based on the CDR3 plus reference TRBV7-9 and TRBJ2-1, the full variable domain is DTGVSQNPRHKITKRGQNVTFRCDPISEHNRLYWYRQTLGQGPEFLTYFQNEAQLEKSRLLSDRFSAERPKGSFSTLEIQRTEQGDSAMYLCASSRSGTGLAGVGEQFFGPGTRLTVL.